The T cell receptor (beta chain) under discussion was sequenced for a study of T cells in Graves' hyperthyroidism and ophthalmopathy. Looking at the study overall: Peripheral blood samples were taken at initial diagnosis, prior to any treatment.

Exclusion of a patient resulted from uncontrolled infection, other autoimmune disease, pregnancy or lactation. Orbital computed tomography, thyroid ultrasound, serum thyroxine and TRAb, and clinical symptoms together informed the diagnoses. Amplification of TCR beta CDR3 regions used RNA as the template. The TCR CDR3 first-round RT-PCR relied on the HTBI primer set. TCRdb analysed the multiplex PCR reads with MiXCR anew, one entry per CDR3 protein. This repertoire shows fewer than 350,000 distinct CDR3 sequences, roughly 13% found once; its top ten account for 7.9%. V lost 4 bases and J 8 bases, leaving 20 bases between the germline ends. Germline assignment: CDR1 SEHNR and CDR2 FQNEAQ (reference sequence). This CDR3 has 15 residues. This clonotype was counted at least ten times.

Sequenced input: blood. The chain is built from TRBV7-9 and TRBJ1-2; the D gene is possibly TRBD1 (5 bases). The clonotype comes from a woman aged 40 to 50 with Graves' hyperthyroidism. CDR3 DNA sequence: TGTGCCAGCAGCTGGACCACTGTGGGACCGGGGGGCTACACCTTC. Amino acid sequence: CASSWTTVGPGGYTF.